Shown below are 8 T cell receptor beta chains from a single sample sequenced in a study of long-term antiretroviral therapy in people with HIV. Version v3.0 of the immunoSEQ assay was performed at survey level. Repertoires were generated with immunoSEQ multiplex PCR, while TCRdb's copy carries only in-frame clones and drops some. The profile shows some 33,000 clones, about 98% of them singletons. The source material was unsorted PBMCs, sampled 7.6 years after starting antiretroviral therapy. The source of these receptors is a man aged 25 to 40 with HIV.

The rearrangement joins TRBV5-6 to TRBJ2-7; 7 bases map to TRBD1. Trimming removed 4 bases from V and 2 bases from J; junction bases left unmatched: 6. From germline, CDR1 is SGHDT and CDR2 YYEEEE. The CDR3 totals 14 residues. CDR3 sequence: CASSPTTGAYEQYF. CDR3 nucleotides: TGTGCCAGCAGCCCCACTACAGGGGCCTACGAGCAGTACTTC.

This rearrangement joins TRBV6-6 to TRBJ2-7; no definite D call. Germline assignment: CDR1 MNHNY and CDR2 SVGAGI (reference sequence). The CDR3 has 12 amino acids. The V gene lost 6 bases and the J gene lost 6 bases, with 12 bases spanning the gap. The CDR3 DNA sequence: TGTGCCAGCAGACAACCGACATTCGAGCAGTACTTC. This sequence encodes CASRQPTFEQYF.

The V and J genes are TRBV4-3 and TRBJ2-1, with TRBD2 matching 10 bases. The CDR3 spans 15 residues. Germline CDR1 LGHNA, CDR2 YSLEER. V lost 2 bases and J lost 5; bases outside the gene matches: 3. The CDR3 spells CASSQTSGANNEQFF. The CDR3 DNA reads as TGCGCCAGCAGCCAAACTAGCGGGGCTAACAATGAGCAGTTCTTC.

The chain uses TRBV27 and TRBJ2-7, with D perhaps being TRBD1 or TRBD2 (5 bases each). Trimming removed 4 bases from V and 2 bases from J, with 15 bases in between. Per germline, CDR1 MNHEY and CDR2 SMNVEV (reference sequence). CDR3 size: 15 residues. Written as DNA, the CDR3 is TGTGCCAGCAGTTCCTACTCCGGGGCACCCTACGAGCAGTACTTC. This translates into CASSSYSGAPYEQYF.

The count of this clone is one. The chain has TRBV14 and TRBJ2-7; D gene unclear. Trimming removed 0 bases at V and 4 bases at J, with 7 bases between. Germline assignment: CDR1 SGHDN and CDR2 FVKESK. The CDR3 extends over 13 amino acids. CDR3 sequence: CASSQDLWYEQYF. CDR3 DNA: TGTGCCAGCAGCCAAGATCTTTGGTACGAGCAGTACTTC.

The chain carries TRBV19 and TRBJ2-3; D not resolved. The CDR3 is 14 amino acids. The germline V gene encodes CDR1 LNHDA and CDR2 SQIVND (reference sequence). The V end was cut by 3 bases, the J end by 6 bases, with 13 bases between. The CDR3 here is CASSIAGPGDTQYF. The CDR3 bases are TGTGCCAGTAGTATTGCAGGCCCCGGGGATACGCAGTATTTT. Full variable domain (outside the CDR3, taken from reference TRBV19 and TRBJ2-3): DGGITQSPKYLFRKEGQNVTLSCEQNLNHDAMYWYRQDPGQGLRLIYYSQIVNDFQKGDIAEGYSVSREKKESFPLTVTSAQKNPTAFYLCASSIAGPGDTQYFGPGTRLTVL.

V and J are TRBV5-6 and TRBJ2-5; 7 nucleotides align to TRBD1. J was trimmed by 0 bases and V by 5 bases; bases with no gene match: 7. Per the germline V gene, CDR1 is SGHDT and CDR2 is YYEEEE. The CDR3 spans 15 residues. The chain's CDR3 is CASSSRDRYQETQYF. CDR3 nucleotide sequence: TGTGCCAGCAGTAGCCGGGACAGATACCAAGAGACCCAGTACTTC.

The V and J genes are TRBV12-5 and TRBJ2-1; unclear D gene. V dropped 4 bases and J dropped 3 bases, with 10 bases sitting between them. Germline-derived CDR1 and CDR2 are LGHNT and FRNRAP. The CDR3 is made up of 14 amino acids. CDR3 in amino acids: CASGSTRFYNEQFF. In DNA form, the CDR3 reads TGTGCTAGTGGTTCAACACGGTTCTACAATGAGCAGTTCTTC. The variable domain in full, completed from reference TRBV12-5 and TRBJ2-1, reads DARVTQTPRHKVTEMGQEVTMRCQPILGHNTVFWYRQTMMQGLELLAYFRNRAPLDDSGMPKDRFSAEMPDATLATLKIQPSEPRDSAVYFCASGSTRFYNEQFFGPGTRLTVL.